This is a list of T cell receptor beta chains from one sample in a study of response to subunit inactivated influenza vaccine. TCRdb redid the calling of the RT-PCR reads with MiXCR, one entry per CDR3 protein. The top ten clones hold approximately 10% of a sample with about 650,000 distinct CDR3 sequences, roughly 14% of them seen once. The sequencing here drew on PBMCs from blood, taken approximately 13 days after vaccination. The source is a man aged 50-60 years who received an inactivated influenza vaccine. Each CDR3 is given with its conserved first and last residue. The order of the fields is J gene, clone size, V gene, D gene, CDR3 DNA, CDR3 protein. The D gene is left open where the match is weak. Part of the rows lack a size; the others show once, few, many or a class for expanded clones.

>TRBJ2-2|NA|TRBV24-1|TRBD2
TGTGCCACCAGTGATTTGTACGGAGCGGGAGGTGACACCGGGGAGCTGTTTTTT
CATSDLYGAGGDTGELFF
>TRBJ2-1|few|TRBV10-3|NA
TGTGCCATCAGTGAGCCCGCCCTAGAACCCAACACCTACAATGAGCAGTTCTTC
CAISEPALEPNTYNEQFF
>TRBJ2-4|many|TRBV7-2|TRBD2
TGTGCCAGCAGACTTAGCGGGGGGGCCGGTTCACCCAAAAACATTCAGTACTTC
CASRLSGGAGSPKNIQYF
>TRBJ1-2|NA|TRBV30|TRBD1
TGTGCCTGGAGCAGGCAGGGGGCTAGTATGGACTATGGCTACACCTTC
CAWSRQGASMDYGYTF
>TRBJ2-5|NA|TRBV3-1|NA
TGTGCCAGCAGCCGATTGCAAGAGACCCAGTACTTC
CASSRLQETQYF
>TRBJ1-6|NA|TRBV20-1|NA
TGCAGTGCCCCCCATCAAACCTATAATTCACCCCTCCACTTT
CSAPHQTYNSPLHF
>TRBJ2-7|many|TRBV5-1|TRBD1
TGCGCCAGCAGCTTCACACAGGGGGCAGTTTACGAGCAGTACTTC
CASSFTQGAVYEQYF
>TRBJ1-2|NA|TRBV6-1|NA
TGTGCCAGCAGTGAAGCCAATGGCTACACCTTC
CASSEANGYTF
>TRBJ1-1|few|TRBV29-1|NA
TGCAGCGTTTCAGGGGACATTAACACTGAAGCTTTCTTT
CSVSGDINTEAFF
>TRBJ2-7|NA|TRBV7-2|NA
TGTGCCAGCAGCTTAGCGTGGGCAGCGGGCGGATCCTACGAGCAGTACTTC
CASSLAWAAGGSYEQYF
>TRBJ1-6|many|TRBV6-2/TRBV6-3|NA
TGTGCCAGCAGTTACAGGCCAGATGCCAATTCACCCCTCCACTTT
CASSYRPDANSPLHF
>TRBJ2-1|NA|TRBV6-2/TRBV6-3|NA
TGTGCCAGCAGTTACTCGACAAGCGGAGAGCAGTTCTTC
CASSYSTSGEQFF
>TRBJ2-6|NA|TRBV5-1|NA
TGCGCCAGCAGCTTGGATCAGGGGCATGGGGCCAACGTCCTGACTTTC
CASSLDQGHGANVLTF
>TRBJ1-2|few|TRBV6-2/TRBV6-3|TRBD1
TGTGCCAGCAGTAGGACCGGGACAGGGGGCGGAGGCTACACCTTC
CASSRTGTGGGGYTF
>TRBJ2-3|NA|TRBV3-1|TRBD1
TGTGCCAGCAGTCACAGGGGCAGGACAGATACGCAGTATTTT
CASSHRGRTDTQYF
>TRBJ1-2|NA|TRBV5-1|NA
TGCGCCAGCAGCCCGAGGCCCGGGACTAACTATGGCTACACCTTC
CASSPRPGTNYGYTF
>TRBJ2-3|few|TRBV7-9|TRBD1
TGTGCCAGCTGGGGGACAGGGACAGATACGCAGTATTTT
CASWGTGTDTQYF
>TRBJ2-1|many|TRBV5-1|TRBD2
TGCGCCAGCAGCGCTGGACTAGCGGCCTCCTACAATGAGCAGTTCTTC
CASSAGLAASYNEQFF
>TRBJ1-3|NA|TRBV7-8|NA
TGTGCCAGCAGCTTAGTTCTTCGGGGTTCTGGAAACACCATATATTTT
CASSLVLRGSGNTIYF
>TRBJ2-3|few|TRBV6-2/TRBV6-3|NA
TGTGCCAGCAGTTACTTGCGGGGCCGCACAGATACGCAGTATTTT
CASSYLRGRTDTQYF
>TRBJ2-5|few|TRBV29-1|TRBD2
TGCAGCATCGGGACTAGCGGGAGCGAACAAGAGACCCAGTACTTC
CSIGTSGSEQETQYF
>TRBJ1-5|few|TRBV5-1|NA
TGCGCCAGCAGCGCCGGGGGGGGCAGCAATCAGCCCCAGCATTTT
CASSAGGGSNQPQHF
>TRBJ2-2|few|TRBV20-1|NA
TGCAGTGCTTCCGGCCAGGGGTCGGGCGGGGAGCTGTTTTTT
CSASGQGSGGELFF
>TRBJ2-4|many|TRBV11-2|TRBD1
TGTGCCAGCAGTCGACAGGGGCTAGCCAAAAACATTCAGTACTTC
CASSRQGLAKNIQYF
>TRBJ1-2|NA|TRBV7-9|NA
TGTGCCAGCAGCCTACGACAGCATGGCTACACCTTC
CASSLRQHGYTF
>TRBJ2-5|few|TRBV11-2|TRBD2
TGTGCCAGCAGCTTAAGCGGGACGCCCCTTGGGACCCAGTACTTC
CASSLSGTPLGTQYF
>TRBJ2-7|few|TRBV6-2/TRBV6-3|NA
TGTGCCAGCAGTTACGCGGGGTTCTACGAGCAGTACTTC
CASSYAGFYEQYF
>TRBJ2-3|NA|TRBV9|NA
TGTGCCAGCAGCGGCCGGACTGGGGCAAGCACAGATACGCAGTATTTT
CASSGRTGASTDTQYF
>TRBJ1-2|NA|TRBV20-1|TRBD1
TGCAGTGCTAAAGGGGGCGACTATGGCTACACCTTC
CSAKGGDYGYTF
>TRBJ2-3|NA|TRBV29-1|TRBD1
TGCAGCGTTGAGCGGACAGGGGACACAGATACGCAGTATTTT
CSVERTGDTDTQYF
>TRBJ2-3|few|TRBV5-1|TRBD2
TGCGCCAGCAGCTTAAGATTAGGGACTAGCGGGAGCACAGATACGCAGTATTTT
CASSLRLGTSGSTDTQYF
>TRBJ2-1|few|TRBV20-1|NA
TGCAGTGCTAGCCGGGGTGACCTACGCAATGAGCAGTTCTTC
CSASRGDLRNEQFF
>TRBJ2-7|few|TRBV20-1|NA
TGCAGTGCTAGTGACCTAACCTACGAGCAGTACTTC
CSASDLTYEQYF
>TRBJ2-7|few|TRBV20-1|NA
TGCAGTGCAACCTCTAGCGCCAGCTACGAGCAGTACTTC
CSATSSASYEQYF
>TRBJ1-2|few|TRBV7-2|NA
TGTGCCAGCAGCTCAGACAGCTCTGGCTACACCTTC
CASSSDSSGYTF
>TRBJ2-5|NA|TRBV15|NA
TGTGCCACCAGCAGAGGATCAAGGGAACAGACCCAGTACTTC
CATSRGSREQTQYF
>TRBJ1-1|NA|TRBV28|TRBD1
TGTGCCAGCAGTTTATTAACAGGGGGCCTGAACACTGAAGCTTTCTTT
CASSLLTGGLNTEAFF
>TRBJ2-2|few|TRBV24-1|TRBD1
TGTGCCACCAGTGATCCGGACAGGCCGAACACCGGGGAGCTGTTTTTT
CATSDPDRPNTGELFF
>TRBJ2-5|NA|TRBV12-3/TRBV12-4|TRBD2
TGTGCCAGCAGGCGGGCTAGCGGGGGGGCCGGAGAGACCCAGTACTTC
CASRRASGGAGETQYF
>TRBJ2-1|NA|TRBV20-1|TRBD2
TGCAGTGCTCCTCGTTTAGCGGGATTTGGCAATGAGCAGTTCTTC
CSAPRLAGFGNEQFF
>TRBJ2-1|many|TRBV7-2|NA
TGTGCCAGCAGCTTAGACAGGATGGGGAATGAGCAGTTCTTC
CASSLDRMGNEQFF
>TRBJ2-1|NA|TRBV4-3|NA
TGCGCCAGCAGCCAAGAGGGCACAGGGAGGTACAATGAGCAGTTCTTC
CASSQEGTGRYNEQFF
>TRBJ2-2|NA|TRBV20-1|TRBD1
TGCAGTGCTAGCACCTCGGACAGGGGGTCTGGGGAGCTGTTTTTT
CSASTSDRGSGELFF
>TRBJ2-1|few|TRBV28|TRBD1
TGTGCCAGCAGTTTAGCCGGACAGGGCCGGGGGAATGAGCAGTTCTTC
CASSLAGQGRGNEQFF